The present T cell receptor beta chain was sequenced within a study of shared clonotypes between healthy human individuals. Naive CD8 populations comprised CD45RO-negative cells positively selected for CCR7, excluding terminally differentiated effector memory CD45RA+ cells. The assay was immunoSEQ multiplex PCR, and TCRdb's table has in-frame clones only and misses some. In the table there are roughly 650,000 clones, roughly 96% of which are singletons. This TCR was sampled from a woman aged 30 to 39 in good health. The sequenced sample was naive CD8+ T cells sorted from blood.

The chain's CDR3 is CAWSDQGLDGYTF. The CDR3 region has the DNA TGTGCCTGGAGCGACCAGGGTCTCGATGGCTACACCTTC. V gene TRBV30 combines with J gene TRBJ1-2; a possible D gene is TRBD1 (5 bases). The germline CDR1 and CDR2 sequences are GTSNPN and SVGIG (reference sequence). V dropped 3 bases and J dropped 6 bases, with 14 bases sitting between them. CDR3 length: 13 amino acids.